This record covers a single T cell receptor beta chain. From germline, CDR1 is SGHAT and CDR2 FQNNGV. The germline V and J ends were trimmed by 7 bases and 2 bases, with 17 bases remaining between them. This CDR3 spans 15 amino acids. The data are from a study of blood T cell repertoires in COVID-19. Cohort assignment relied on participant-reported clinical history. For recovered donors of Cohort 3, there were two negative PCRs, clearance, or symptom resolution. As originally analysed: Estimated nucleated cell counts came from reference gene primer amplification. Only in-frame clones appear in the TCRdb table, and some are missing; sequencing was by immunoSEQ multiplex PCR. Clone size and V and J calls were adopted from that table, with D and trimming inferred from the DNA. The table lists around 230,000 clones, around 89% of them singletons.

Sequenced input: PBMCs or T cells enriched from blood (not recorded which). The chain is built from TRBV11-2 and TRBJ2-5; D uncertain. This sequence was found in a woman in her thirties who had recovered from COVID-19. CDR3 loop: CASTLQAIVQETQYF. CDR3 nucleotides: TGTGCCAGCACCCTCCAGGCCATAGTTCAAGAGACCCAGTACTTC.